This T cell receptor (beta chain) was captured in a study of cytomegalovirus exposure and HLA in healthy donors. The overall study: Roughly 92 million unique TCRs, all from HLA-typed donors, were included in an early release of the data.

PCR employed 60 Vbeta and 13 Jbeta primers. The repertoire was sequenced with immunoSEQ multiplex PCR; TCRdb's copy has only in-frame clones and lacks some. The sample yields about 130,000 clones, about 69% seen once. Germline loops: CDR1 SGHRS, CDR2 YFSETQ. Between the trimmed V and J ends, which lost 3 bases and 0 bases, there was a span of 9 bases. The CDR3 extends over 14 amino acids. Sequencing input: PBMCs. The sequence came from a man aged 25-45 years in good health and CMV-seronegative. This chain links TRBV5-1 with TRBJ1-1; maybe TRBD1 (5 bases). CDR3 sequence reads: CASSSDSLNTEAFF. The CDR3 bases are TGCGCCAGCAGCTCTGACAGCCTGAACACTGAAGCTTTCTTT.